Each of the 19 T cell receptor beta chains below was sequenced from the same sample in a study of identical twins. TCRdb passed the 5' RACE reads through MiXCR, listing each CDR3 protein once. The sample yields a few hundred thousand distinct CDR3 sequences, about 8.9% seen once. This sample also appeared in a second study, on yellow fever vaccine responses in identical twins.

The sample was CD8+ T cells sorted from blood. The receptors were gathered from a woman under 30 in good health.

This clonotype was seen at least ten times. The rearrangement links TRBV12-3 or TRBV12-4 to TRBJ2-5; no definite D call. This CDR3 has 15 residues. The V end lost 6 bases, the J end lost 2 bases, and 16 bases lay between the germline ends. This CDR3 reads CASRRDGYAQETQYF. In DNA form, the CDR3 reads TGTGCCAGCAGGAGAGACGGCTATGCTCAAGAGACCCAGTACTTC.

This chain's CDR3 is CASSIEYWSSTDTQYF. The CDR3 bases are TGTGCCAGTAGTATAGAATATTGGTCTAGCACAGATACGCAGTATTTT. The V call is TRBV19, the J call TRBJ2-3; D gene ambiguous. This CDR3 is 16 amino acids long. The ends were cut back, 0 bases at V and 0 bases at J, with 10 bases in the middle. CDR1 and CDR2 (germline): LNHDA, SQIVND (reference sequence).

The sample holds a few counts of this clonotype. The chain recombines TRBV7-9 with TRBJ1-2; D is ambiguous. V gave up 4 bases and J gave up 10 bases, with 19 bases separating them. From germline, CDR1 is SEHNR and CDR2 FQNEAQ (reference sequence). The CDR3 consists of 14 residues. In DNA, the CDR3 is TGTGCCAGCAGCTCAGTGGGTGGCCCCGAATACTACACCTTC. It codes for CASSSVGGPEYYTF.

This clonotype came up many times. V is TRBV14 and J is TRBJ2-2; D may match TRBD1 or TRBD2 (5 bases each). This CDR3 contains 14 residues. Germline-derived CDR1 and CDR2 are SGHDN and FVKESK. V lost 3 bases to trimming and J lost 1 base, with 6 bases between them. The CDR3 protein is CASSQRGNTGELFF. CDR3 bases: TGTGCCAGCAGCCAGAGGGGGAACACCGGGGAGCTGTTTTTT.

J is TRBJ2-1 and V is TRBV4-3; 10 bases are a match to TRBD2. CDR3 length: 20 residues. Germline CDR1 LGHNA, CDR2 YSLEER. V was clipped by 0 bases and J by 5 bases; unmatched bases: 16. The CDR3 protein is CASSQDVITSGASLHNEQFF. For the CDR3, the DNA is TGCGCCAGCAGCCAAGATGTGATAACTAGCGGGGCGAGCCTCCACAATGAGCAGTTCTTC.

The chain uses TRBV15 and TRBJ1-3; D is unresolved. This CDR3 region has 13 residues. The V end lost 1 base, the J end lost 4 bases, and 5 bases lay between the germline ends. Per germline, CDR1 LNHNV and CDR2 YYDKDF (reference sequence). In DNA form, the CDR3 reads TGTGCCACCAGCAGAGCCTCAGGAAACACCATATATTTT. Its protein is CATSRASGNTIYF.

This clonotype was detected ten times or more. The rearrangement links TRBV29-1 to TRBJ1-2; 7 bases align to TRBD1. The CDR3 runs to 15 residues. The germline gives CDR1 SQVTM, CDR2 ANQGSEA. The V segment lost 3 bases and the J segment 7 bases; nucleotides outside the gene matches: 14. This chain's CDR3 is CSVDVSGQVRVGYTF. In DNA form, the CDR3 reads TGCAGCGTTGATGTCAGTGGACAGGTGCGCGTTGGCTACACCTTC.

This clonotype was counted between two and nine times. The CDR3 DNA is TGCAGCGTTCCCGGGGGAAAAGAGACCCAGTACTTC. This sequence encodes CSVPGGKETQYF. This rearrangement joins TRBV29-1 to TRBJ2-5; D is possibly TRBD2 (6 bases). V lost 5 bases to trimming and J lost 3 bases, with 10 bases between them. CDR3 length: 12 amino acids. The germline gives CDR1 SQVTM, CDR2 ANQGSEA.

The table lists this clonotype with a few counts. The chain joins TRBV28 to TRBJ2-7; TRBD1 matches at 9 bases. Trimming removed 4 bases from V and 3 bases from J; junction bases left unmatched: 7. Germline CDR1 is MDHEN and CDR2 is SYDVKM. The CDR3 is 15 residues long. The CDR3 region is CASSSPNRGHYEQYF. Written as DNA, the CDR3 is TGTGCCAGCAGTTCGCCAAACAGGGGGCACTACGAGCAGTACTTC. Full variable domain (remainder filled in from reference TRBV28 and TRBJ2-7): DVKVTQSSRYLVKRTGEKVFLECVQDMDHENMFWYRQDPGLGLRLIYFSYDVKMKEKGDIPEGYSVSREKKERFSLILESASTNQTSMYLCASSSPNRGHYEQYFGPGTRLTVT.

In its sample, this clonotype was seen a few times. The gene calls are TRBV27 and TRBJ2-7, with unresolved D. V was shortened by 6 bases and J by 4 bases, with 10 bases between the two germline ends. Germline V lookup: CDR1 MNHEY, CDR2 SMNVEV (reference sequence). This CDR3 is 12 amino acids long. Here the CDR3 DNA reads TGTGCCAGCAGGACGAGAAGTTACGAGCAGTACTTC. Residues: CASRTRSYEQYF.

This clonotype occurred many times. This chain uses TRBV5-1 with TRBJ2-1; TRBD2 matches 10 bases. The V gene's germline CDR1 is SGHRS and CDR2 YFSETQ. V lost 4 bases and J lost 7; bases outside the gene matches: 11. This CDR3 spans 16 amino acids. The DNA for the CDR3 is TGCGCCAGCAGCCCAACCCTAGCGGGAGTTAGGAATGAGCAGTTCTTC. Translation: CASSPTLAGVRNEQFF.

The chain recombines TRBV28 with TRBJ2-1; TRBD1 agrees at 8 bases. Germline V gene lookup returns CDR1 MDHEN and CDR2 SYDVKM. The V segment lost 6 bases and the J segment 0 bases; nucleotides outside the gene matches: 16. The CDR3 spans 19 residues. CDR3 coding DNA: TGTGCCAGCAGCCCCGGACAGGGAATGGTTCTAGCCTCCTACAATGAGCAGTTCTTC. Translated: CASSPGQGMVLASYNEQFF.

This clonotype was counted ten times or more. The chain combines TRBV6-2 or TRBV6-3 with TRBJ2-3; TRBD2 matches 7 bases. The CDR3 covers 15 residues. V shed 6 bases, J shed 0 bases, and the junction held 6 bases outside the gene matches. Germline V gene data show CDR1 as MNHEY and CDR2 as SVGEGT. The CDR3, as DNA: TGTGCCAGCAGCCGGGGACTACTTAGCACAGATACGCAGTATTTT. This translates into CASSRGLLSTDTQYF.

This clonotype was recorded a few times. The gene calls are TRBV20-1 and TRBJ2-7; 8 nucleotides agree with TRBD2. The CDR3 runs 16 residues. V was pared by 3 bases and J by 0 bases, with 10 bases of the junction left unmatched. CDR1 and CDR2 (germline): DFQATT, SNEGSKA (reference sequence). This CDR3 reads CSASPPREGSSYEQYF. The CDR3, as DNA: TGCAGTGCTAGTCCCCCCCGGGAGGGGAGCTCCTACGAGCAGTACTTC.

This chain uses TRBV7-9 with TRBJ2-7; the match to TRBD1 covers 8 bases. The germline CDR1 and CDR2 sequences are SEHNR and FQNEAQ (reference sequence). Trimming at V came to 3 bases and at J to 6 bases, leaving 4 bases not matched to a gene. The CDR3 consists of 13 residues. CDR3 residues: CASSFDRGVEQYF. CDR3 nucleotides: TGTGCCAGCAGCTTCGACAGGGGAGTCGAGCAGTACTTC.

The chain uses TRBV7-9 and TRBJ1-6, with TRBD1 as a possible D gene (5 bases). The CDR3 length is 15 residues. Germline V gene sequence: CDR1 SEHNR, CDR2 FQNEAQ (reference sequence). V was cut by 0 bases and J by 4 bases, with 7 bases left in between. The CDR3 DNA sequence: TGTGCCAGCAGCTTAGCCAGGGATTATAATTCACCCCTCCACTTT. Translated, it gives CASSLARDYNSPLHF.

This clonotype was seen at least ten times. The rearrangement uses TRBV12-3 or TRBV12-4 and TRBJ2-5; maybe TRBD1 (6 bases). V shed 4 bases and J shed 5 bases, with 20 bases lying between them. The CDR3 contains 16 residues. CDR3 nucleotide sequence: TGTGCCAGCAGTTCAGCCCAGGGGAAAATCGAGGAGACCCAGTACTTC. Translation: CASSSAQGKIEETQYF.

This clonotype has at least ten counts. The chain employs TRBV7-9 and TRBJ1-5, with 12 bases that match TRBD1. Germline-derived CDR1 and CDR2 are SEHNR and FQNEAQ (reference sequence). V shed 5 bases, J shed 6 bases, and the junction held 5 bases outside the gene matches. The CDR3 loop spans 15 amino acids. The CDR3 loop reads CASSRGTGGLQPQHF. For the CDR3, the DNA is TGTGCCAGCAGCCGCGGGACAGGGGGCCTTCAGCCCCAGCATTTT. Looking up the rest from reference TRBV7-9 and TRBJ1-5 gives the full variable domain: DTGVSQNPRHKITKRGQNVTFRCDPISEHNRLYWYRQTLGQGPEFLTYFQNEAQLEKSRLLSDRFSAERPKGSFSTLEIQRTEQGDSAMYLCASSRGTGGLQPQHFGDGTRLSIL.

This clonotype showed up just a few times. V is TRBV7-6 and J is TRBJ2-7; D possibly corresponds to TRBD2 (7 bases). CDR1 is SGHVS, CDR2 FNYEAQ, per germline. This CDR3 has 16 amino acids. Trimming cost V 5 bases and J 4 bases, with 21 bases left between them. The CDR3: CASSRTKGGGNYEQYF. Here the CDR3 DNA reads TGTGCCAGCAGCCGTACAAAGGGGGGGGGGAATTACGAGCAGTACTTC.